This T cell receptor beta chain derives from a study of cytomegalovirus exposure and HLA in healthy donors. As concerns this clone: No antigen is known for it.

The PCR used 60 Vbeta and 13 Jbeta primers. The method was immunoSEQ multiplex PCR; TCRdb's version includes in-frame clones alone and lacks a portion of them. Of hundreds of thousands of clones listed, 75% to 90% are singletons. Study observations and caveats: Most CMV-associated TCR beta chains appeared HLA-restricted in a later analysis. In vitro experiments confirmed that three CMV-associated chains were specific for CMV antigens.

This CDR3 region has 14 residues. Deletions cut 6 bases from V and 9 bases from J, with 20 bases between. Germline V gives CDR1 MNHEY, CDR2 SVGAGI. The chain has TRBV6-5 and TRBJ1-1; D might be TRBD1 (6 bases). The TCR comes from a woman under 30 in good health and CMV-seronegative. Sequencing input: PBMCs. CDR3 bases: TGTGCCAGCAGCCTCGGACAGCTCTTTTTTAAAGCTTTCTTT. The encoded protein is CASSLGQLFFKAFF.